Each of the 9 T cell receptor beta chains below was sequenced from the same sample in a study of blood T cell repertoires in COVID-19. Generated by immunoSEQ multiplex PCR, the TCRdb table keeps only in-frame clones and is missing some. The sample consists of hundreds of thousands of clones, around 89% of them appearing once. Sequencing was done on a sample of peripheral blood. The receptors shown here come from a woman in her twenties or thirties with COVID-19, enrolled during active disease.

The CDR3 nucleotides are TGTGCCAGCAGCCCCCTAGCGGGGTATACGCAGTATTTT. Protein sequence: CASSPLAGYTQYF. This chain uses TRBV7-8 with TRBJ2-3; 9 nucleotides agree with TRBD2. The CDR3 sequence is 13 residues long. Germline CDR1 is SGHVS and CDR2 is FQNEAQ. Unmatched junction bases numbered 4, after V lost 5 bases and J lost 7 bases.

The chain carries TRBV19 and TRBJ1-1; D unresolved. Germline V gene sequence: CDR1 LNHDA, CDR2 SQIVND (reference sequence). The CDR3 loop spans 13 amino acids. Trimming cost V 7 bases and J 7 bases, with 16 bases left between them. The CDR3 region has the DNA TGTGCCAGTACCCAGGTCGACCTGGTTGAAGCTTTCTTT. Translation gives CASTQVDLVEAFF.

This clone was observed a handful of times. The chain carries TRBV27 and TRBJ2-3; the D is unclear. The V end was cut by 5 bases, the J end by 2 bases, with 2 bases between. Germline-derived CDR1 and CDR2 are MNHEY and SMNVEV (reference sequence). The CDR3 contains 11 residues. DNA of the CDR3: TGTGCCAGCAGTCACACAGATACGCAGTATTTT. It is translated as CASSHTDTQYF.

The chain combines TRBV9 with TRBJ2-1; 8 nucleotides match TRBD1. The germline V gene has CDR1 SGDLS and CDR2 YYNGEE. V dropped 0 bases and J dropped 8; count of bases not matched to a gene: 4. The CDR3 sequence is 14 residues long. CDR3 sequence (DNA): TGTGCCAGCAGCGTAGTTGTGACAGGGGATGAGCAGTTCTTC. This codes for CASSVVVTGDEQFF.

The chain joins TRBV6-5 to TRBJ1-1; no definite D call. V was pared by 11 bases and J by 1 base, with 14 bases between. Germline V gene lookup returns CDR1 MNHEY and CDR2 SVGAGI. The CDR3 totals 13 residues. CDR3 sequence reads: CACRSLENTEAFF. The CDR3 DNA is TGTGCCTGCCGGTCCCTCGAGAACACTGAAGCTTTCTTT.

J is TRBJ2-7 and V is TRBV10-3; tentative D call: TRBD2 (6 bases). The CDR3 is 13 amino acids. Germline CDR1 and CDR2: ENHRY and SYGVKD. Deletions cut 4 bases from V and 6 bases from J, with 13 bases between. The CDR3 bases are TGTGCCATCAGTGCCCGGGGGTTCTTCGAGCAGTACGTC. Protein: CAISARGFFEQYV.

V and J are TRBV18 and TRBJ2-7; D may be TRBD1 (6 bases). The germline V gene has CDR1 KGHSH and CDR2 LQKENI. CDR3 length equals 14 residues. Trimming removed 4 bases from V and 4 bases from J, with 14 bases in between. The CDR3 protein is CASSRVGAWYEQYF. CDR3 sequence (DNA): TGTGCCAGCTCACGCGTGGGGGCTTGGTACGAGCAGTACTTC. The full variable domain, with the rest looked up from reference TRBV18 and TRBJ2-7, is NAGVMQNPRHLVRRRGQEARLRCSPMKGHSHVYWYRQLPEEGLKFMVYLQKENIIDESGMPKERFSAEFPKEGPSILRIQQVVRGDSAAYFCASSRVGAWYEQYFGPGTRLTVT.

The chain links TRBV4-1 to TRBJ1-4; D not resolved. Germline values: CDR1 MGHRA, CDR2 YSYEKL. The CDR3 consists of 15 residues. The V end was cut by 0 bases, the J end by 8 bases, with 13 bases between. The CDR3 here is CASSQEGRRKEKLFF. CDR3 bases: TGCGCCAGCAGCCAAGAGGGCAGGAGGAAGGAAAAACTGTTTTTT.

V is TRBV18 and J is TRBJ1-2; weak D call: TRBD1 (5 bases). Germline V CDR1 and CDR2: KGHSH, LQKENI. V lost 1 base, J lost 5 bases, and 11 bases lay in between. The CDR3 runs 14 residues. The CDR3 DNA is TGTGCCAGCTCACCACGTAGGGGCCGTTATGGCTACACCTTC. Encoded protein: CASSPRRGRYGYTF.